The clone carrying this TCR beta chain was observed many times. The source of the sample is a study of prognosis after radiotherapy for stage I lung cancer. Study at large: About 14 patients had newly diagnosed primary stage I lung tumors, and a few had oligometastatic NSCLC after surgical resection of the primary tumor. While about 7 patients had squamous cell carcinoma tumors, the tumors of about a dozen were adenocarcinoma. None of the patients had concurrent treatment alongside stereotactic body radiotherapy.

Trimming stripped 5 bases from V and 3 bases from J, with 32 bases between. CDR1 and CDR2 from the germline V gene are MNHEY and SMNVEV (reference sequence). This CDR3 region has 20 residues. A draw of about 6 milliliters of peripheral blood took place at each of two time points. The genomic DNA TCR beta CDR3 region underwent two rounds of multiplex PCR. First-round PCR, the initial amplification, used primers specific to each TRBV and TRBJ gene. TCRdb reprocessed the multiplex PCR reads with MiXCR, giving one entry per CDR3 protein. The sample yields some 25,000 distinct CDR3 sequences, 35% to 40% seen once.

Sequencing used PBMCs, obtained before or after stereotactic body radiation therapy (not recorded which). The source of this sequence is a donor over 45 with non-small cell lung cancer. The chain joins TRBV27 to TRBJ2-7, with D maybe TRBD2 (8 bases). The CDR3 DNA reads TGTGCCAGCAGTCTAGAATACATAGGGGGCATAGCGGGGAATATCTACGAGCAGTACTTC. It yields the protein CASSLEYIGGIAGNIYEQYF.